This T cell receptor beta chain was identified during a study of post-analysis software for immune sequencing data. This clonotype was seen a few times. What it recognizes is unknown. The study, taken as a whole, reports: A handful of TRBV segments were more frequent in patients than controls; TRBV5-6, TRBV5-1 and TRBV20-1 belonged to this group. Controls' normalized Chao1 diversity significantly exceeded that of multiple sclerosis patients.

The length of the CDR3 is 14 residues. The ends were cut back, 5 bases at V and 0 bases at J, with 11 bases in the middle. Germline assignment: CDR1 MDHEN and CDR2 SYDVKM. TCR beta cDNA libraries had unique molecular identifiers. TCRdb used MiXCR to reprocess the PCR reads, holding one entry per CDR3 protein. Of about half a million distinct CDR3 sequences listed, over 35% are singletons. This receptor was obtained from a girl under 18 with multiple sclerosis. The rearrangement links TRBV28 to TRBJ2-7, with TRBD2 as a possible D gene (6 bases). Source material: blood. The CDR3 DNA reads as TGTGCCAGCAGTACCGGGACTCTCTCCTACGAGCAGTACTTC. This gives the protein CASSTGTLSYEQYF.